This paragraph reports one TCR beta chain. What this receptor recognizes is not known. No base quality information exists; no much larger clone differs at one position. The data were taken from a study of shared clonotypes between healthy human individuals (dated by TCRdb to between 2020 and 2021). A note on the overall study: A couple of women and a few men aged 18 to 49 years were included in the cohort. Each donor's leukapheresis produced roughly between roughly 0.85 and 9.5 billion PBMCs. To increase sequencing depth and limit assay-specific biases, TCR repertoire library preparation and sequencing were carried out by different laboratories using diverse techniques. For each donor, CD4 naive and CD4 memory were each given three plates, CD8 naive was given two plates, and CD8 memory was given one plate. To estimate repertoire size and how much clonotypes are shared between individuals, the study performed deep sequencing of blood TCR repertoires from roughly five healthy adults.

Healthy HIV-negative adults with no recently reported acute infections or vaccinations were included as donors. All donors were Caucasian adults living in Nashville, Tennessee, USA. Magnetic negative selection was used to enrich CD4+ T cells, after which naive cells were positively selected on CD45RA and the negative fraction became the memory subset. Blood was obtained by leukapheresis, after which PBMCs were separated by Ficoll-Histopaque density gradient centrifugation and cryopreserved in liquid nitrogen vapor phase. Analytical flow cytometry was used to check the purity and quantity of each magnetically sorted T cell population. Genomic DNA was isolated from every sorted fraction and measured by UV absorbance on a Nanodrop 2000c. Here is what the overall study found, with its caveats: The genetic and exposure-history diversity represented was limited by the small number of donors. Only blood was sampled, and tissue TCR repertoires likely differ from those in blood. Even with the large sequencing depth, rarefaction of the sorted-subset datasets indicated that sequencing was incomplete. Estimated clonotype richness was generally larger for naive than for memory subsets. Higher generation probabilities were observed for clonotypes shared by all four sorted-subset donors than for non-shared clonotypes. Pairwise subsampling indicated that sequencing depth was expected to affect the degree of clonotype sharing among donors. Across a handful of donors, approximately 5% of naive CD4, around 3.5% of naive CD8, 2.3% of memory CD4, and 0.4% of memory CD8 clonotypes were shared.

Using the deep immunoSEQ assay, multiplex PCR amplified TCR CDR3 regions from genomic DNA. Extracted genomic DNA from each cell subset was spread evenly across all wells of several immunoSEQ 96-well plates, with each plate serving as a replicate. For sorted subsets, roughly 200 ng genomic DNA, equal to tens of thousands of T cell genomes, was loaded into each replicate PCR. Purified libraries were quantified with a Qubit 3.0 fluorometer, sized on a Bioanalyzer 2100, and re-quantified with the KAPA Library Quantification kit. Every immunoSEQ 96-well plate was sequenced on a dedicated single-read 150-cycle Illumina NextSeq 550 flow cell. The study's own analysis went as follows. Because only junctional sequences without quality scores were contained in the immunoSEQ output, filtering matching that applied to full-length reads could not be performed. Sequences were annotated with PyIR, a Python wrapper for IgBLAST v1.9, and V/J genes and CDR3 were assigned using IMGT germline references. Reads were removed for weak V/J assignments (E-value above 1e-6), missing CDR3, stop codons, out-of-frame junctions, or ambiguous translated residues. V3J clonotypes were defined by identical inferred V gene, J gene, and CDR3 amino acid sequence. Percentage overlap between repertoires was calculated by dividing the number of shared unique clonotypes by the size of the smaller repertoire. Richness of each repertoire was evaluated using RTK rarefaction, the Chao1 estimator, and Recon v2.1 estimates of unobserved clonotypes. For all TCRbeta clonotypes obtained by the gDNA method from a few donors, generation probabilities were computed with OLGA. What TCRdb holds here is the immuneACCESS table cut down to in-frame rearrangements. Part of the clones is not present; checked against another copy, under half of the missing clones reflect an unresolved V gene, and the others are unexplained. From that table come the V and J calls and clone size; the DNA was used to work out D and trimming. Present in this sample are over a million clones, around 78% of which were seen just once. The ten largest clones capture 0.6% to 0.75% of the sample.

The sequence was obtained from a young man in good health. Some clones in this sample may be carry-over from other donors' samples. Sequenced sample: memory CD4+ T cells from PBMCs. The cell subset or site label, as the study defines it: CD45RA-negative fraction.

The CDR3 reads as follows: CASSSLRSNQPQHF. The base sequence is TGTGCCAGCAGTTCCTTAAGGAGCAATCAGCCCCAGCATTTT. Rearrangement joined TRBV6-5 to TRBJ1-5, with the identity of the D gene unclear. CDR1 MNHEY and CDR2 SVGAGI are derived from the germline V gene. The CDR3 goes from the cysteine to the phenylalanine over 14 residues. The read is trimmed to its CDR3 DNA, 42 bases read in frame from base 1. V was cut back by 4 bases and J by 1 base, leaving a gap of 8 bases between them.